These T cell receptor beta chains were read from a single sample in a study of T cell repertoires in cytomegalovirus infection. MiXCR, applied by TCRdb to the reads, yields one record per CDR3 protein. The data contain some 350,000 distinct CDR3 sequences, around 18% of them seen just once; the ten biggest clones take up 8.7%. The sequenced sample was PBMCs. These receptors were collected from a human donor in good health (CMV status not recorded). Some clones in this sample may be carry-over from other donors' samples. CDR3s include the opening cysteine and the closing phenylalanine or tryptophan. Fields, in order: J gene, D gene, V gene, clone size, CDR3 protein, CDR3 DNA. A D gene is named only where the DNA matches it firmly. Rows may omit the clone size; those that give it use once, few, many or a size class.

j_call: TRBJ1-1
d_call: .
v_call: TRBV7-2
clone_size: many
cdr3_aa: CASSLPRGGDTEAFF
cdr3_nt: TGTGCCAGCAGCTTGCCCAGGGGCGGGGACACTGAAGCTTTCTTT

j_call: TRBJ1-1
d_call: TRBD1
v_call: TRBV11-3
clone_size: few
cdr3_aa: CASSLTGSPEAFF
cdr3_nt: TGTGCCAGCAGCTTGACAGGGTCGCCTGAAGCTTTCTTT

j_call: TRBJ2-1
d_call: .
v_call: TRBV7-6
clone_size: many
cdr3_aa: CASSLRLLHRSSYNEQFF
cdr3_nt: TGTGCCAGCAGCTTACGACTGTTACATAGGAGCTCCTACAATGAGCAGTTCTTC

j_call: TRBJ1-3
d_call: TRBD1
v_call: TRBV28
clone_size: .
cdr3_aa: CASSSAQGGRGNTIYF
cdr3_nt: TGTGCCAGCAGTTCCGCCCAAGGGGGCCGTGGAAACACCATATATTTT

j_call: TRBJ2-2
d_call: .
v_call: TRBV28
clone_size: .
cdr3_aa: CAAGTLNTGELFF
cdr3_nt: TGTGCCGCCGGGACACTTAACACCGGGGAGCTGTTTTTT

j_call: TRBJ2-1
d_call: .
v_call: TRBV11-3
clone_size: few
cdr3_aa: CASSLFFENEQFF
cdr3_nt: TGTGCCAGCAGCTTATTCTTTGAAAATGAGCAGTTCTTC

j_call: TRBJ1-4
d_call: .
v_call: TRBV20-1
clone_size: .
cdr3_aa: CSARKGLEKLFF
cdr3_nt: TGCAGTGCTAGGAAAGGGTTGGAAAAACTGTTTTTT

j_call: TRBJ1-4
d_call: .
v_call: TRBV7-7
clone_size: .
cdr3_aa: CASSSETENEKLFF
cdr3_nt: TGTGCCAGCAGCTCAGAGACGGAGAATGAAAAACTGTTTTTT

j_call: TRBJ2-3
d_call: .
v_call: TRBV18
clone_size: .
cdr3_aa: CASSPSSFTDTQYF
cdr3_nt: TGTGCCAGCTCACCCTCGAGCTTTACAGATACGCAGTATTTT

j_call: TRBJ1-5
d_call: .
v_call: TRBV5-5
clone_size: .
cdr3_aa: CASSQGTPSSQPQHF
cdr3_nt: TGTGCCAGCAGCCAAGGGACCCCAAGTTCTCAGCCCCAGCATTTT

j_call: TRBJ1-2
d_call: .
v_call: TRBV27
clone_size: .
cdr3_aa: CASREPGGARGYTF
cdr3_nt: TGTGCCAGCAGGGAACCTGGGGGGGCTCGGGGCTACACCTTC

j_call: TRBJ2-7
d_call: TRBD2
v_call: TRBV12-3/TRBV12-4
clone_size: many
cdr3_aa: CASRSGTSSYEQYF
cdr3_nt: TGTGCCAGCCGCAGCGGGACTAGCTCCTACGAGCAGTACTTC

j_call: TRBJ2-3
d_call: .
v_call: TRBV7-8
clone_size: few
cdr3_aa: CASSFGSVYISTDTQYF
cdr3_nt: TGTGCCAGCAGCTTTGGAAGTGTCTATATTAGCACAGATACGCAGTATTTT

j_call: TRBJ1-5
d_call: .
v_call: TRBV4-1
clone_size: .
cdr3_aa: CASSPLEGRYSNQPQHF
cdr3_nt: TGCGCCAGCAGCCCCTTGGAGGGCCGATATAGCAATCAGCCCCAGCATTTT

j_call: TRBJ2-7
d_call: TRBD2
v_call: TRBV4-2
clone_size: .
cdr3_aa: CASSQERGLGLASPYEQYF
cdr3_nt: TGTGCCAGCAGCCAAGAAAGGGGTTTAGGACTAGCGTCCCCCTACGAGCAGTACTTC

j_call: TRBJ2-2
d_call: .
v_call: TRBV7-7
clone_size: .
cdr3_aa: CASSLDQGPDGELFF
cdr3_nt: TGTGCCAGCAGCTTAGATCAGGGCCCCGACGGGGAGCTGTTTTTT

j_call: TRBJ2-3
d_call: TRBD2
v_call: TRBV7-2
clone_size: many
cdr3_aa: CASSPSGGPTDTQYF
cdr3_nt: TGTGCCAGCAGCCCTAGCGGGGGCCCCACAGATACGCAGTATTTT

j_call: TRBJ2-5
d_call: .
v_call: TRBV7-9
clone_size: .
cdr3_aa: CASSLRGQIQETQYF
cdr3_nt: TGTGCCAGCAGCTTACGTGGTCAGATACAAGAGACCCAGTACTTC

j_call: TRBJ2-3
d_call: TRBD2
v_call: TRBV7-2
clone_size: few
cdr3_aa: CASSYTSGGGGTQYF
cdr3_nt: TGTGCCAGCAGCTATACTAGCGGGGGGGGGGGTACGCAGTATTTT

j_call: TRBJ1-6
d_call: TRBD1
v_call: TRBV27
clone_size: .
cdr3_aa: CASSFSGTDSYNSPLHF
cdr3_nt: TGTGCCAGCAGCTTCTCCGGGACAGATTCCTATAATTCACCCCTCCACTTT

j_call: TRBJ2-5
d_call: TRBD2
v_call: TRBV11-2
clone_size: .
cdr3_aa: CASSRTSGRRETQYF
cdr3_nt: TGTGCCAGCAGCCGGACTAGCGGGAGGAGAGAGACCCAGTACTTC

j_call: TRBJ2-3
d_call: TRBD2
v_call: TRBV7-2
clone_size: many
cdr3_aa: CASSLFPGGSTDTQYF
cdr3_nt: TGTGCCAGCAGCTTATTTCCGGGAGGGAGCACAGATACGCAGTATTTT

j_call: TRBJ1-4
d_call: TRBD1
v_call: TRBV5-1
clone_size: .
cdr3_aa: CASSLAGQRDEKLFF
cdr3_nt: TGCGCCAGCAGCTTGGCGGGACAGAGGGATGAAAAACTGTTTTTT

j_call: TRBJ2-7
d_call: TRBD1
v_call: TRBV11-2
clone_size: .
cdr3_aa: CASSHLGTGPYEQYF
cdr3_nt: TGTGCCAGCAGCCACTTAGGGACAGGTCCCTACGAGCAGTACTTC

j_call: TRBJ2-1
d_call: TRBD1
v_call: TRBV20-1
clone_size: .
cdr3_aa: CSARWDRGRPGEQFF
cdr3_nt: TGCAGTGCTAGATGGGACAGGGGGCGTCCCGGGGAGCAGTTCTTC

j_call: TRBJ2-3
d_call: .
v_call: TRBV28
clone_size: many
cdr3_aa: CASIGLNTDTQYF
cdr3_nt: TGTGCCAGCATAGGCCTAAACACAGATACGCAGTATTTT

j_call: TRBJ1-2
d_call: TRBD1
v_call: TRBV6-6
clone_size: few
cdr3_aa: CASSQGTGLFGYTF
cdr3_nt: TGTGCCAGCAGTCAAGGGACAGGGCTCTTCGGCTACACCTTC

j_call: TRBJ2-3
d_call: .
v_call: TRBV20-1
clone_size: .
cdr3_aa: CSAGVELAGTDTQYF
cdr3_nt: TGCAGTGCCGGGGTGGAGTTGGCAGGCACAGATACGCAGTATTTT

j_call: TRBJ2-1
d_call: .
v_call: TRBV6-8
clone_size: many
cdr3_aa: CASNGRDNLNEQFF
cdr3_nt: TGTGCCAGCAATGGGCGGGACAACTTGAATGAGCAGTTCTTC

j_call: TRBJ1-6
d_call: .
v_call: TRBV6-1
clone_size: many
cdr3_aa: CASTIGDNSPLHF
cdr3_nt: TGTGCCAGCACTATTGGAGATAATTCACCCCTCCACTTT

j_call: TRBJ2-7
d_call: .
v_call: TRBV27
clone_size: many
cdr3_aa: CASSSTGTVAYEQYF
cdr3_nt: TGTGCCAGCAGTTCGACCGGGACGGTAGCCTACGAGCAGTACTTC

j_call: TRBJ2-1
d_call: .
v_call: TRBV20-1
clone_size: .
cdr3_aa: CSAIHDTYNEQFF
cdr3_nt: TGCAGTGCTATCCATGACACCTACAATGAGCAGTTCTTC

j_call: TRBJ1-5
d_call: .
v_call: TRBV2
clone_size: few
cdr3_aa: CASSEQQLTNQPQHF
cdr3_nt: TGTGCCAGCAGTGAACAGCAGTTGACAAATCAGCCCCAGCATTTT

j_call: TRBJ1-1
d_call: .
v_call: TRBV12-3/TRBV12-4
clone_size: few
cdr3_aa: CASSLGGRTFF
cdr3_nt: TGTGCCAGCAGTTTAGGGGGCAGAACTTTCTTT

j_call: TRBJ1-2
d_call: TRBD1
v_call: TRBV19
clone_size: .
cdr3_aa: CASSPQGLVDYGYTF
cdr3_nt: TGTGCCAGTAGTCCACAGGGGCTAGTTGACTATGGCTACACCTTC

j_call: TRBJ2-1
d_call: .
v_call: TRBV4-1
clone_size: many
cdr3_aa: CASSQGQRAYNEQFF
cdr3_nt: TGCGCCAGCAGCCAAGGACAAAGAGCCTACAATGAGCAGTTCTTC

j_call: TRBJ1-4
d_call: TRBD1
v_call: TRBV12-3/TRBV12-4
clone_size: many
cdr3_aa: CASSLKTGDVGKLFF
cdr3_nt: TGTGCCAGCAGTTTGAAGACAGGGGACGTTGGAAAACTGTTTTTT

j_call: TRBJ2-3
d_call: TRBD2
v_call: TRBV28
clone_size: many
cdr3_aa: CASRPWAGERGATQYF
cdr3_nt: TGTGCCAGCAGGCCTTGGGCCGGCGAGCGGGGGGCTACGCAGTATTTT

j_call: TRBJ2-1
d_call: .
v_call: TRBV15
clone_size: .
cdr3_aa: CATSRGGVMNEQFF
cdr3_nt: TGTGCCACCAGCAGAGGGGGGGTGATGAATGAGCAGTTCTTC

j_call: TRBJ2-7
d_call: TRBD1
v_call: TRBV5-1
clone_size: .
cdr3_aa: CASRGTGFDEQYF
cdr3_nt: TGCGCCAGCAGGGGGACAGGGTTCGACGAGCAGTACTTC

j_call: TRBJ2-1
d_call: TRBD2
v_call: TRBV7-2
clone_size: .
cdr3_aa: CASSLLTSNSYNEQFF
cdr3_nt: TGTGCCAGCAGCTTACTGACTAGCAACTCCTACAATGAGCAGTTCTTC

j_call: TRBJ1-2
d_call: TRBD1
v_call: TRBV12-5
clone_size: .
cdr3_aa: CASGLPRGPNYGYTF
cdr3_nt: TGTGCTAGTGGTTTGCCCAGGGGGCCGAACTATGGCTACACCTTC

j_call: TRBJ1-1
d_call: TRBD1
v_call: TRBV20-1
clone_size: .
cdr3_aa: CSAEQGGEGTEAFF
cdr3_nt: TGCAGTGCCGAACAGGGGGGAGAGGGCACTGAAGCTTTCTTT

j_call: TRBJ2-1
d_call: TRBD2
v_call: TRBV20-1
clone_size: .
cdr3_aa: CSASPGLATDEQFF
cdr3_nt: TGCAGTGCTAGCCCGGGACTAGCAACCGATGAGCAGTTCTTC

j_call: TRBJ2-1
d_call: .
v_call: TRBV19
clone_size: few
cdr3_aa: CASSRTGRANEQFF
cdr3_nt: TGTGCCAGTAGCCGGACAGGGAGGGCAAATGAGCAGTTCTTC

j_call: TRBJ2-7
d_call: TRBD1
v_call: TRBV11-3
clone_size: many
cdr3_aa: CASSLRGTGSYEQYF
cdr3_nt: TGTGCCAGCAGCTTAAGAGGGACAGGGAGCTACGAGCAGTACTTC

j_call: TRBJ2-3
d_call: .
v_call: TRBV7-2
clone_size: many
cdr3_aa: CASSASLGGSSTDTQYF
cdr3_nt: TGTGCCAGCAGCGCCTCCCTCGGCGGATCTAGCACAGATACGCAGTATTTT

j_call: TRBJ2-1
d_call: TRBD1
v_call: TRBV5-1
clone_size: few
cdr3_aa: CASSLAGVGQGLDEQFF
cdr3_nt: TGCGCCAGCAGCTTGGCCGGGGTCGGACAGGGCCTCGATGAGCAGTTCTTC

j_call: TRBJ1-1
d_call: .
v_call: TRBV4-1
clone_size: .
cdr3_aa: CASSQYTANTEAFF
cdr3_nt: TGCGCCAGCAGCCAGTACACAGCGAACACTGAAGCTTTCTTT

j_call: TRBJ2-5
d_call: .
v_call: TRBV7-8
clone_size: many
cdr3_aa: CASSTRWTQETQYF
cdr3_nt: TGTGCCAGCAGCACCCGGTGGACCCAAGAGACCCAGTACTTC